The 19 T cell receptor delta chains below all came from one sample that was sequenced in a study of Vγ9Vδ2 T cells in congenital toxoplasmosis. TRGC- and TRDC-specific primers primed one-tube template-switch reverse transcription to make cDNA. The TRGC primer was designed to target TRGC1 and TRGC2 alike. TCRdb reanalyzed the reads using CATT. The data show about 630 delta-chain clones, with 4% to 5.5% seen just once and 20% to 30% held by the top ten. The material sequenced was gamma-delta T cells from blood. The origin of the receptors is a child under 10 years old born to a mother with Toxoplasma gondii infection during pregnancy, either congenitally infected or uninfected (not recorded which).

About this clone: TCRdb assigns this DNA the protein of a much larger clone, which departs from its translation at residue 6; this likely reflects a read error, and the protein shown comes from translating the DNA. This chain links TRDV2 with TRDJ1; 9 bases are shared with TRDD3. CDR1 and CDR2 (germline): GEAIGNYY, EKD. The V and J ends lost 0 bases and 6 bases, in that order; junction bases with no gene match: 7. This CDR3 contains 15 residues. The CDR3 sequence is CACDTGGIQENKLIF. CDR3 coding DNA: TGTGCCTGTGACACCGGGGGGATACAGGAAAATAAACTCATCTTT.

This clone has only a few counts. A far larger clone is only one base removed, so a read error is likely. This CDR3 is also generated by other DNA sequences in the sample. This chain uses TRDV1 with TRDJ1, with 11 positions matching TRDD3. The CDR3 has 18 residues. Trimming cost V 4 bases and J 3 bases; bases outside gene matches: 13. The germline V gene has CDR1 TSWWSYY and CDR2 QGS. The DNA for the CDR3 is TGTGCTCTTGGGGGTCAAACTGGGGGATATGGGGGGTCCGATAAACTCATCTTT. It encodes CALGGQTGGYGGSDKLIF.

This clone has a handful of counts. This DNA translates differently at residue 6 from the TCRdb protein, which is that of a much larger clone; a read error is likely, and the protein shown is the DNA's own translation. This sequence joins TRDV2 and TRDJ1; TRDD3 aligns across 12 bases. Here the J gene came from matching the DNA to germline, since TCRdb omits it. This CDR3 contains 20 residues. Germline assignment: CDR1 GEAIGNYY and CDR2 EKD. The V and J ends lost 1 base and 0 bases, in that order; junction bases with no gene match: 14. CDR3 DNA: TGTGCCTGTGACACTGCACTGGGGGATACCCCTTTTAGGTACACCGATAAACTCATCTTT. Its protein product is CACDTALGDTPFRYTDKLIF.

On this clone: TCRdb's protein for this DNA is that of a much larger clone and differs from the translation at residue 6, likely a read error; the protein shown is the DNA translation. The chain employs TRDV1 and TRDJ1; 8 nucleotides line up with TRDD3. No J gene was available from TCRdb, and it was assigned here by a germline match of the DNA. The CDR3 is 22 amino acids. Trimming took 0 bases from V and 3 from J; bases not matched to a gene: 24. Germline CDR1 reads TSWWSYY; CDR2 reads QGS. The CDR3 protein is CALGELYLPPTPVLGVSDKLIF. The CDR3 coding sequence is TGTGCTCTTGGGGAACTGTACCTCCCTCCTACTCCCGTACTGGGGGTTTCCGATAAACTCATCTTT.

This clone was found a few times. It is likely a read error: a sequence one base away is far more abundant. Other nucleotide sequences from this sample produce the same CDR3. The genes are TRDV1 and TRDJ1; 13 bases line up with TRDD3. Per germline, CDR1 TSWWSYY and CDR2 QGS. The CDR3 extends over 21 amino acids. The CDR3 sequence is CALGELSHILGDTRIPDKLIF. In DNA form, the CDR3 reads TGTGCTCTTGGAGAACTTTCACATATACTGGGGGATACGCGTATTCCCGATAAACTCATCTTT.

Judged by abundance, this clone is medium-sized. The gene calls are TRDV2 and TRDJ3, with 9 bases lining up with TRDD3. The CDR3 has 17 amino acids. The germline V gene has CDR1 GEAIGNYY and CDR2 EKD. The V gene end was trimmed by 2 bases and the J gene end by 1 base; junction bases not matched to a gene: 2. CDR3 nucleotide sequence: TGTGCCTGTGACAGTACTGGGGGATCCTGGGACACCCGACAGATGTTTTTC. Translation gives CACDSTGGSWDTRQMFF.

Comment on this clone: A far larger clone lies a single base away; this is likely a read error. It is unclear where the CDR3 begins or ends on the DNA, so no DNA is shown, and the CDR3 is as TCRdb lists it. The chain is built from TRAV29/DV5 and TRDJ1; no DNA check was done on the table's D call, TRDD3. Germline values: CDR1 NSMFDY, CDR2 ISSIKDK. Termini included, the CDR3 measures 27 amino acids. CDR3 loop: CSVLLCSSLPPGDTRMPRGSITDKLIF.

In the case of this clone: The protein TCRdb gives is from a much larger clone and does not agree with this DNA's translation at residue 5, likely a read error; the protein shown here comes from the DNA. The chain carries TRDV1 and TRDJ1; 13 positions agree with TRDD3. TCRdb offers no J gene call, so here the DNA was matched to germline to obtain one. This CDR3 has 21 amino acids. Looked up from germline, CDR1 is TSWWSYY and CDR2 is QGS. V lost 4 bases and J lost 3; bases outside the gene matches: 20. CDR3 sequence reads: CALGGLSHILGDTRIPDKLIF. CDR3 bases: TGTGCTCTTGGGGGACTTTCACATATACTGGGGGATACGCGTATTCCCGATAAACTCATCTTT.

By share of the sample, this clone is large. A clone one base away is much larger, so this may be a read error. The chain is built from TRDV1 and TRDJ1; 10 bases match TRDD3. With V trimmed by 2 bases and J by 6 bases, 27 bases remained unmatched. The germline CDR1 and CDR2 sequences are TSWWSYY and QGS. CDR3 length equals 22 residues. The CDR3 region has the DNA TGTGCTCTTGGGGAAGGCAGCTTCCTACGTCGCTGGGGGATAATCAGGGAGAATAAACTCATCTTT. It translates to CALGEGSFLRRWGIIRENKLIF.

This clone was seen only a few times. The mismatch at residue 14 between this DNA's translation and the TCRdb protein of a much larger clone likely reflects a read error; the protein shown is translated from the DNA. V and J are TRDV2 and TRDJ1, with 10 positions matching TRDD3. Germline CDR1 GEAIGNYY, CDR2 EKD. This CDR3 has 16 amino acids. The CDR3 coding sequence is TGTGCCTGTGACGATCTGGGGGATAAGACGACCGATAAACGCATCTTT. The encoded protein is CACDDLGDKTTDKRIF.

This clone showed up just a few times. A far larger clone is one nucleotide away, so this likely arose from a read error. This sample also contains other DNA sequences that code for the same CDR3. The rearrangement uses TRDV2 and TRDJ3; D may be TRDD3 (6 bases). Trimming shortened V by 5 bases and J by 0 bases, and 16 bases separated the two germline ends. This CDR3 has 18 residues. The germline V gene encodes CDR1 GEAIGNYY and CDR2 EKD. CDR3: CACVPLGGSSWDTRQMFF. CDR3 DNA sequence: TGTGCCTGTGTCCCCCTTGGGGGGAGCTCCTGGGACACCCGACAGATGTTTTTC.

This chain joins TRDV2 and TRDJ1, with TRDD3 identical over 9 bases. Assignment of the J gene here rests on matching the DNA to germline, because TCRdb gives none. This CDR3 is 21 amino acids long. The J segment lost 0 bases and the V segment lost 4 bases, leaving 23 bases of the junction unmatched. Germline CDR1 and CDR2: GEAIGNYY and EKD. The CDR3 protein is CACDPLGGYMGFAPDTDKLIF. In DNA, the CDR3 is TGTGCCTGTGATCCCCTCGGGGGATACATGGGGTTTGCGCCTGACACCGATAAACTCATCTTT.

Relative to its sample, this clone is hyperexpanded. This specimen includes other DNA sequences encoding the same CDR3. The J gene is TRDJ1, the V gene TRDV1; TRDD2 agrees at 7 bases. After removal of 4 bases from V and 2 bases from J, the junction contained 16 bases not matched to a gene. CDR3 length: 18 amino acids. Germline V gene lookup returns CDR1 TSWWSYY and CDR2 QGS. This CDR3 is CALGVATFPTTSTDKLIF. The CDR3 DNA reads TGTGCTCTTGGGGTCGCGACCTTTCCTACGACGTCGACCGATAAACTCATCTTT.

This clone came up a few times. A far larger clone is one nucleotide away, so this likely arose from a read error. The limits of the CDR3 on the DNA are not certain, so only TCRdb's listed CDR3 is given. The same CDR3 can be traced to other DNA sequences in this sample. The chain links TRAV29/DV5 to TRDJ1; the table's D call of TRDD3 was not tested on the DNA. The germline CDR1 and CDR2 sequences are NSMFDY and ISSIKDK. Including both end residues, the CDR3 is 27 amino acids long. This CDR3 is CSVLLCSSLPPGDTRMPRGSITDKLIF.

Of note for this clone: This DNA's translation and the protein TCRdb lists, from a much larger clone, do not match at residue 16, likely due to a read error; the protein shown is translated from the DNA. The gene calls are TRDV2 and TRDJ1, with 8 bases aligning to TRDD3. The CDR3 covers 18 residues. Germline values: CDR1 GEAIGNYY, CDR2 EKD. The CDR3 region is CACDTLPNGGSDTDKPIF. CDR3 DNA sequence: TGTGCCTGTGACACCCTCCCGAATGGGGGATCCGACACCGATAAACCCATCTTT.

Concerning this clone: The TCRdb record carries a much larger clone's protein, which differs from this DNA's translation at residue 11; a read error is the likely cause, and the protein listed here is the DNA translation. The gene calls are TRDV3 and TRDJ1; 9 positions match TRDD3. No J gene is reported in TCRdb; it was inferred here by comparing the DNA with germline. CDR3 length: 17 residues. Germline loops: CDR1 TVYSNPD, CDR2 GDNSRS (reference sequence). V lost 3 bases and J lost 0; bases outside the gene matches: 14. The CDR3 bases are TGTGCCTTACCCCAGAAGGGGGATACAGGGGACACCGATAAACTCATCTTT. It yields the protein CALPQKGDTGDTDKLIF.

In regard to this clone: This DNA translates differently at residue 6 from the TCRdb protein, which is that of a much larger clone; a read error is likely, and the protein shown is the DNA's own translation. The gene calls are TRDV1 and TRDJ1; 10 bases line up with TRDD3. The J gene, not given by TCRdb, was assigned here from a germline match of the nucleotide sequence. The germline CDR1 and CDR2 sequences are TSWWSYY and QGS. This CDR3 has 22 residues. Trimming took 2 bases from V and 6 from J; bases not matched to a gene: 27. CDR3 in DNA: TGTGCTCTTGGGGAAGACGGCTTCCTACGTCGCTGGGGGATAATCAGGGAGAATAAACTCATCTTT. This encodes CALGEDGFLRRWGIIRENKLIF.

Concerning this clone itself: TCRdb's listed protein matches a much larger clone and diverges from this DNA's translation at residue 12, likely through a read error; the protein shown comes from the DNA. V is TRDV1 and J is TRDJ1; a possible D gene is TRDD3 (6 bases). V was trimmed by 3 bases and J by 1 base, leaving 21 bases between them. Germline assignment: CDR1 TSWWSYY and CDR2 QGS. This CDR3 contains 18 residues. CDR3 sequence (DNA): TGTGCTCTTGGGGAGCTGAGTGGGGGCCCTCCGTTCACCGATAAACTCATCTTT. This encodes CALGELSGGPPFTDKLIF.

This clone was counted a few times. TCRdb attributes to this sequence the protein of a much larger clone, which differs from the DNA translation at residue 14; a read error is likely, and the protein displayed is translated from the DNA. V is TRDV1 and J is TRDJ1; 13 bases match TRDD3. This CDR3 is built from 21 residues. V was clipped by 0 bases and J by 3 bases; unmatched bases: 16. The germline V gene has CDR1 TSWWSYY and CDR2 QGS. The CDR3 bases are TGTGCTCTTGGGGAACTTTCACATATACTGGGGGATACGAGTATTCCCGATAAACTCATCTTT. Translation gives CALGELSHILGDTSIPDKLIF.